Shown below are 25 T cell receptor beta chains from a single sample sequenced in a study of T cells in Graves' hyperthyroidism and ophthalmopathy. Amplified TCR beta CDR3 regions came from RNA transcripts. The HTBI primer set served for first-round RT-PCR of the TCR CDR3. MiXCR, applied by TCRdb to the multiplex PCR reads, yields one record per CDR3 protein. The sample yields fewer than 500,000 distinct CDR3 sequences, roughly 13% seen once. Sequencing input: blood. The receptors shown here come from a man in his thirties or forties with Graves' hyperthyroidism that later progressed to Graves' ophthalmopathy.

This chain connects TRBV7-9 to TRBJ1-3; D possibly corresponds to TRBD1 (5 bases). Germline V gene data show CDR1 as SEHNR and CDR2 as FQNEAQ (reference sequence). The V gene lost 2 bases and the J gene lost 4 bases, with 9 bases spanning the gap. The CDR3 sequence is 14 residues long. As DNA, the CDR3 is TGTGCCAGCAGCTTATGGGGGTCCGGAAACACCATATATTTT. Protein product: CASSLWGSGNTIYF.

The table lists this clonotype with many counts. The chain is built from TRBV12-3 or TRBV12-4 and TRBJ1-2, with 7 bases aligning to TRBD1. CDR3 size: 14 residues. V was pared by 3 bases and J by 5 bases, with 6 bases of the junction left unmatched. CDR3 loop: CASSLGTDGYGYTF. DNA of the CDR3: TGTGCCAGCAGTTTGGGGACAGACGGATATGGCTACACCTTC.

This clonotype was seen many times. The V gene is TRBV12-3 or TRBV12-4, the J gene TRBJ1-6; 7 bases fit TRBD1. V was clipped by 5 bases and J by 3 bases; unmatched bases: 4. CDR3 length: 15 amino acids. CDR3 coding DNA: TGTGCCAGCAGTGATGACAGGGTCTATAATTCACCCCTCCACTTT. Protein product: CASSDDRVYNSPLHF.

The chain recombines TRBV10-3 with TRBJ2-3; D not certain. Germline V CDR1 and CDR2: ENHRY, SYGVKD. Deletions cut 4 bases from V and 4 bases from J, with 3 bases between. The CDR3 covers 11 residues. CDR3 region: CAISGADTQYF. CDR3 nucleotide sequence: TGTGCCATCAGTGGGGCAGATACGCAGTATTTT.

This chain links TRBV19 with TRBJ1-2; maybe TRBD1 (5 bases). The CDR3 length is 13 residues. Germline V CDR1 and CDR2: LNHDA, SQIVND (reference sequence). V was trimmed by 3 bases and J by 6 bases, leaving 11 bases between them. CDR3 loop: CASSILGEDGYTF. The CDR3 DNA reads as TGTGCCAGTAGTATCCTGGGGGAAGATGGCTACACCTTC. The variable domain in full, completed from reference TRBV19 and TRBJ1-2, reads DGGITQSPKYLFRKEGQNVTLSCEQNLNHDAMYWYRQDPGQGLRLIYYSQIVNDFQKGDIAEGYSVSREKKESFPLTVTSAQKNPTAFYLCASSILGEDGYTFGSGTRLTVV.

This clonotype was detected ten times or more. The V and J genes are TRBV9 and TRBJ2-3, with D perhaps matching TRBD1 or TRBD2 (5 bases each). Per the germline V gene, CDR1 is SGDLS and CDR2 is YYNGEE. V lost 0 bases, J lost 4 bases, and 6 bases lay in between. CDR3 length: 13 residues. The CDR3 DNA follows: TGTGCCAGCAGCGTAGGAGGGGCAGATACGCAGTATTTT. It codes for CASSVGGADTQYF.

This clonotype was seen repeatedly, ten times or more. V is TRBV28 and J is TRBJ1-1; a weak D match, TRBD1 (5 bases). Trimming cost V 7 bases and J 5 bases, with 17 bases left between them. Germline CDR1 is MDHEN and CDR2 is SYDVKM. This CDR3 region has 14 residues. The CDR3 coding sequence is TGTGCCAGCACGGCGGGGGGGTTTGTTACTGAAGCTTTCTTT. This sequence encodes CASTAGGFVTEAFF.

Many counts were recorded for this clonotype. The chain's CDR3 is CASSPNYGRNSPLHF. DNA for the CDR3: TGTGCCAGCAGTCCAAACTACGGACGGAATTCACCCCTCCACTTT. J is TRBJ1-6 and V is TRBV27; D is uncertain. The CDR3 sequence is 15 residues long. The ends were cut back, 5 bases at V and 7 bases at J, with 15 bases in the middle. Germline-derived CDR1 and CDR2 are MNHEY and SMNVEV (reference sequence).

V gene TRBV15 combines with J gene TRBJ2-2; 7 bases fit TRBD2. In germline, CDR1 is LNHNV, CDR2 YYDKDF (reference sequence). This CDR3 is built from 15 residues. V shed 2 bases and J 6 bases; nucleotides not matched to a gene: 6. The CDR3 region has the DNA TGTGCCACCAGCAGAAGGATAGGGAGGGCCGGGGAGCTGTTTTTT. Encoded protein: CATSRRIGRAGELFF.

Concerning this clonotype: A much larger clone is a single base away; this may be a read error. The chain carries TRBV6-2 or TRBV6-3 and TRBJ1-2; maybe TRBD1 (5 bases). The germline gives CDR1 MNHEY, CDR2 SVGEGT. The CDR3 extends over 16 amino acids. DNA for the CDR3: TGTGCCAGCAGTGACATTTATGGGACCGCTAACTATGGCCACACCTTC. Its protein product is CASSDIYGTANYGHTF.

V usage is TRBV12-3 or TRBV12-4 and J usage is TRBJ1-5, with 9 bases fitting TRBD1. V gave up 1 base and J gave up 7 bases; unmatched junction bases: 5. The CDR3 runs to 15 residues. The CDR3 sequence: CASSLDRGPVQPQHF. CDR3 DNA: TGTGCCAGCAGTTTAGACAGGGGGCCGGTACAGCCCCAGCATTTT.

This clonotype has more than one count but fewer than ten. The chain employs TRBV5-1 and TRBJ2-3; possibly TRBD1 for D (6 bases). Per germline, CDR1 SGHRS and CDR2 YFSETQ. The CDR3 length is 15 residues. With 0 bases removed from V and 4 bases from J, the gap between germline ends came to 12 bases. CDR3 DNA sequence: TGCGCCAGCAGCTTGGAACAGGGTACGGCAGATACGCAGTATTTT. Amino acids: CASSLEQGTADTQYF.

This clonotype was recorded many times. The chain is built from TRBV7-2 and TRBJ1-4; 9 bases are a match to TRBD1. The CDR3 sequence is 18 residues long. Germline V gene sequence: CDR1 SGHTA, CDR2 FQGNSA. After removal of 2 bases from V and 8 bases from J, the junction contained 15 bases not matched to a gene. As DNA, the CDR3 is TGTGCCAGCAGCTTAAGAGGACAGGGGTCTTATCGGAGGGAAAAACTGTTTTTT. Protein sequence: CASSLRGQGSYRREKLFF.

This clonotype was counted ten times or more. This CDR3 reads CATSDEQGVGGYYGYTF. The CDR3 bases are TGTGCCACCAGTGATGAACAGGGGGTGGGAGGATACTATGGCTACACCTTC. The chain carries TRBV24-1 and TRBJ1-2; 8 bases are a match to TRBD1. V lost 3 bases to trimming and J lost 3 bases; unmatched junction nucleotides: 11. CDR3 length: 17 amino acids. Germline CDR1 reads KGHDR; CDR2 reads SFDVKD.

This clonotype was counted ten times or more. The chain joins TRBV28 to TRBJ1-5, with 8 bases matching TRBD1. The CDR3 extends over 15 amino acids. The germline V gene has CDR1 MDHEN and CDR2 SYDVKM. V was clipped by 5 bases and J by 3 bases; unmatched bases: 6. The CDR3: CASSPPGGVNQPQHF. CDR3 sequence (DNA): TGTGCCAGCAGTCCCCCAGGGGGCGTCAATCAGCCCCAGCATTTT.

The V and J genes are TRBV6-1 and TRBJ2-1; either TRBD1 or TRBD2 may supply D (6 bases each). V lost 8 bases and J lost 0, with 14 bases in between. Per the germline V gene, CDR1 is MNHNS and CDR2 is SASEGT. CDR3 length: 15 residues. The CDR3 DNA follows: TGTGCCAGCTCCGGGGGCATCCTCTCCTACAATGAGCAGTTCTTC. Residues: CASSGGILSYNEQFF.

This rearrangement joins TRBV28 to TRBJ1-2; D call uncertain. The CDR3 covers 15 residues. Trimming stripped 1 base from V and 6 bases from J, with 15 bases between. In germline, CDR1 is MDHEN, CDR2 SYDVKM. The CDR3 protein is CASSLSILPGHGYTF. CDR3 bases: TGTGCCAGCAGTTTATCGATCCTCCCTGGCCATGGCTACACCTTC.

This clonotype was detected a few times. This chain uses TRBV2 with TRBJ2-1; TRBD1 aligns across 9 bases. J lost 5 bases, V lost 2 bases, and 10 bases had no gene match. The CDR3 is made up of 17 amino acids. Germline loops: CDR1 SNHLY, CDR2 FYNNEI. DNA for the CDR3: TGTGCCAGCAGTGAACAGTGGGACAGGGACACACACAATGAGCAGTTCTTC. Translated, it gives CASSEQWDRDTHNEQFF.

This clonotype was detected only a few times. Written as DNA, the CDR3 is TGCAGCGTTGATGTTGCAGGGGGGAATGGCTACACCTTC. Its translation: CSVDVAGGNGYTF. The genes are TRBV29-1 and TRBJ1-2, with TRBD1 matching 7 bases. The CDR3 is 13 amino acids. Germline CDR1 and CDR2: SQVTM and ANQGSEA. J gave up 6 bases and V 3 bases, and 7 bases lay outside the gene matches.

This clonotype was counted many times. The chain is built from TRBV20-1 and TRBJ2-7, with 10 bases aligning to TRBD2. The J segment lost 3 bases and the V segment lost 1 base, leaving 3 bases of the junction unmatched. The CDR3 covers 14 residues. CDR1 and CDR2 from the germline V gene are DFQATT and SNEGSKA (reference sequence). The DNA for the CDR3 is TGCAGTGCTAGAGGCTTAGCGGGGGGCTACGAGCAGTACTTC. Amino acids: CSARGLAGGYEQYF.

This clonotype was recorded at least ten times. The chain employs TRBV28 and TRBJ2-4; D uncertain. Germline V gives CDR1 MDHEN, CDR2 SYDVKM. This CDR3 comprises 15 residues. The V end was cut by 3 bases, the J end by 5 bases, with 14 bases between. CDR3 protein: CASSFSGLSQNIQYF. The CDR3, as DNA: TGTGCCAGCAGTTTCTCCGGTTTATCCCAAAACATTCAGTACTTC. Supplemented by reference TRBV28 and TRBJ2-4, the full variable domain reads DVKVTQSSRYLVKRTGEKVFLECVQDMDHENMFWYRQDPGLGLRLIYFSYDVKMKEKGDIPEGYSVSREKKERFSLILESASTNQTSMYLCASSFSGLSQNIQYFGAGTRLSVL.

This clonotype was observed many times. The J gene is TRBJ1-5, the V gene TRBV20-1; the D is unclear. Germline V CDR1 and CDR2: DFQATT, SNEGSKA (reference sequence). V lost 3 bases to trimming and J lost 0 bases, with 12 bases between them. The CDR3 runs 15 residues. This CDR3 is CSASFGVNSNQPQHF. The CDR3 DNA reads TGCAGTGCTAGTTTCGGAGTCAATAGCAATCAGCCCCAGCATTTT.

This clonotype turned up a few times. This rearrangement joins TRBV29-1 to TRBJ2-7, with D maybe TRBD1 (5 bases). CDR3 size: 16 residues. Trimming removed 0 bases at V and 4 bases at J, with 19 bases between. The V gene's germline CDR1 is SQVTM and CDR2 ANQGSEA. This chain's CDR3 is CSVEDRERGKPYEQYF. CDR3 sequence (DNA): TGCAGCGTTGAAGATAGGGAAAGGGGCAAGCCATACGAGCAGTACTTC.

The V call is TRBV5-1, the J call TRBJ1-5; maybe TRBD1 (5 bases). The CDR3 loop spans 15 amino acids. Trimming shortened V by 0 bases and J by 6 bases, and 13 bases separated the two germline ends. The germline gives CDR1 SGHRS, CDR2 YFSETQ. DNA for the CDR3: TGCGCCAGCAGCTTGGCTGGGGGTAGGGGTCAGCCCCAGCATTTT. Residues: CASSLAGGRGQPQHF.

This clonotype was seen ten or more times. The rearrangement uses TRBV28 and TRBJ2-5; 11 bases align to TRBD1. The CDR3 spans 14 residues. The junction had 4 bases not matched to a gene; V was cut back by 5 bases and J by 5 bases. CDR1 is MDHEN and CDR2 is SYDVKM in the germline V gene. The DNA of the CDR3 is TGTGCCAGCAGTGGGACAGGGGGAAGGGAGACCCAGTACTTC. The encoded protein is CASSGTGGRETQYF.